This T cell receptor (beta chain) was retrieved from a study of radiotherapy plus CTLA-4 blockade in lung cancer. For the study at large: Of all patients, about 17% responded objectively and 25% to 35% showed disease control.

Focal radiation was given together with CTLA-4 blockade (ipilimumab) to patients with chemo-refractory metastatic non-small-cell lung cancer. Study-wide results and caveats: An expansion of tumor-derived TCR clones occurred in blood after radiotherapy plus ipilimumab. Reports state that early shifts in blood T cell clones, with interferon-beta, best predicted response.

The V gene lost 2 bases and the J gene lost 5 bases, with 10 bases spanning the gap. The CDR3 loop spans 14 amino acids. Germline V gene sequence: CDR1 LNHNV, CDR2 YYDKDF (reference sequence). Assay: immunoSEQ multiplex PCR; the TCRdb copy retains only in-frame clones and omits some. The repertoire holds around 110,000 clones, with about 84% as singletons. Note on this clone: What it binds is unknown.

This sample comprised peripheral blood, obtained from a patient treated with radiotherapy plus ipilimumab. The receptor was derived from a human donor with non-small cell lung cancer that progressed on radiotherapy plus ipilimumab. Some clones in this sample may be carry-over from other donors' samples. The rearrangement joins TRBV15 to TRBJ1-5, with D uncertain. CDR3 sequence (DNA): TGTGCCACCAGCAGAACCCAACGGGATCAGCCCCAGCATTTT. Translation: CATSRTQRDQPQHF.